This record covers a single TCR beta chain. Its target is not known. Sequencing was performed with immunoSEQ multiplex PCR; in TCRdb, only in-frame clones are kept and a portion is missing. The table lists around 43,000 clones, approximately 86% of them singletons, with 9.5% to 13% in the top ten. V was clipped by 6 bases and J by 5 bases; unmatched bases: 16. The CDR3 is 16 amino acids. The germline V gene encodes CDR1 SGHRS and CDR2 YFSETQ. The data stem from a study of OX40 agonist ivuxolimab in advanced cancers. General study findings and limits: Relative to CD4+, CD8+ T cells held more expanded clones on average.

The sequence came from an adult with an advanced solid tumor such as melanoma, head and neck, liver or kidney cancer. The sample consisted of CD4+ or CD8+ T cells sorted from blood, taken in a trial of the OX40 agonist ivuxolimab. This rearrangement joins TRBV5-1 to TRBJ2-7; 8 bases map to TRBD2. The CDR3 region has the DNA TGCGCCAGCACCCGGGATCTTCGGGAGGGAGGCAACGAGCAGTACTTC. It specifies CASTRDLREGGNEQYF.